The source of this T cell receptor beta chain is a study of cytomegalovirus exposure and HLA in healthy donors. Study-wide results and limits: The study flagged approximately 180 TCR beta chains as cytomegalovirus-associated. HLA-A and HLA-B allele assignments for most subjects were reportedly predicted accurately using TCR beta sequences. The classifier reportedly diagnosed cytomegalovirus status with high specificity and sensitivity. Certain indistinguishable V segments, among them TRBV6-2 and TRBV6-3, were excluded.

The CDR3 totals 14 residues. From germline, CDR1 is SEHNR and CDR2 FQNEAQ (reference sequence). V lost 4 bases to trimming and J lost 2 bases, with 11 bases between them. The primer mix had 60 Vbeta and 13 Jbeta primers. Generated by immunoSEQ multiplex PCR, the TCRdb table keeps only in-frame clones and is missing some. Of 160,000 or so clones listed, around 80% are singletons. As regards this clone: Its antigen is unknown.

Specimen: PBMCs. The sequence derives from a woman in her thirties or forties in good health and CMV-seronegative. This chain links TRBV7-9 with TRBJ1-1; D is ambiguous. The CDR3 sequence: CASSSSGRNTEAFF. The CDR3 DNA reads as TGTGCCAGCAGCTCCTCGGGGAGAAACACTGAAGCTTTCTTT.